This is a list of T cell receptor beta chains from one sample in a study of T cells in Graves' hyperthyroidism and ophthalmopathy. TCRdb used MiXCR to reprocess the multiplex PCR reads, holding one entry per CDR3 protein. The sample consists of more than 350,000 distinct CDR3 sequences, around 15% of them appearing once. Input material: blood. The receptors derive from a woman in her 30s with Graves' ophthalmopathy. The CDR3 runs from the conserved cysteine through the conserved F or W. The D gene is left open where the match is weak. Rows give clone size only sometimes, using once, few, many, or a class for an expanded clone.

J,V,D,size,CDR3,DNA
TRBJ2-7,TRBV7-9,-,-,CASRRAGRYEQYF,TGTGCCAGCCGCCGGGCAGGACGGTACGAGCAGTACTTC
TRBJ2-7,TRBV7-8,-,many,CASSYGQYEQYF,TGTGCCAGCAGCTACGGACAGTACGAGCAGTACTTC
TRBJ1-2,TRBV6-1,TRBD1,many,CASSRTGGVYGYTF,TGTGCCAGCAGTAGGACAGGGGGCGTCTATGGCTACACCTTC
TRBJ2-1,TRBV7-3,TRBD2,once,CASSIAGGTYNEQFF,TGTGCCAGCAGCATAGCGGGGGGAACATACAATGAGCAGTTCTTC
TRBJ2-3,TRBV7-2,TRBD2,many,CASSLMFGTSGTDTQYF,TGTGCCAGCAGCTTAATGTTTGGGACTAGCGGGACAGATACGCAGTATTTT
TRBJ2-7,TRBV7-9,-,many,CASSTTTGTYEQYF,TGTGCCAGCAGCACTACGACAGGCACCTACGAGCAGTACTTC
TRBJ1-6,TRBV6-1,-,-,CASLRADFSSYNSPLHF,TGTGCCAGCTTGAGGGCAGATTTTAGCTCCTATAATTCACCCCTCCACTTT
TRBJ1-5,TRBV12-3/TRBV12-4,-,many,CASSPQSNQPQHF,TGTGCCAGCAGCCCTCAAAGTAATCAGCCCCAGCATTTT
TRBJ2-1,TRBV19,-,-,CASSIYQGGNEQFF,TGTGCCAGTAGTATATATCAGGGTGGGAATGAGCAGTTCTTC
TRBJ2-7,TRBV20-1,TRBD2,few,CSARHSGGAQNEQYF,TGCAGTGCTAGACACAGCGGGGGGGCCCAAAACGAGCAGTACTTC
TRBJ1-5,TRBV20-1,-,many,CSALDRTFQNTPQHF,TGCAGTGCTTTGGACCGGACCTTCCAAAACACCCCCCAGCATTTT
TRBJ2-1,TRBV6-1,-,-,CASSSRGGEQFF,TGTGCCAGCAGTTCCAGGGGTGGCGAGCAGTTCTTC
TRBJ2-1,TRBV28,TRBD2,many,CASSPRGGLPYNEQFF,TGTGCCAGCAGCCCGCGGGGGGGCCTTCCCTACAATGAGCAGTTCTTC
TRBJ1-1,TRBV14,TRBD1,few,CASSLWTGMNTEAFF,TGTGCCAGCAGCCTCTGGACAGGGATGAACACTGAAGCTTTCTTT
TRBJ1-2,TRBV10-3,-,-,CAISEYNGSYYGYTF,TGTGCCATCAGTGAATATAACGGTTCCTACTATGGCTACACCTTC
TRBJ1-2,TRBV7-2,-,many,CASSFVGRAEYGYTF,TGTGCCAGCAGCTTCGTCGGGCGGGCCGAATATGGCTACACCTTC
TRBJ2-3,TRBV28,TRBD1,many,CASSQRTGGWADTQYF,TGTGCCAGCAGTCAGAGGACAGGGGGCTGGGCAGATACGCAGTATTTT
TRBJ2-5,TRBV6-1,-,many,CASRDRQYQETQYF,TGTGCCAGCAGGGACAGACAGTACCAAGAGACCCAGTACTTC
TRBJ2-6,TRBV12-3/TRBV12-4,-,many,CASSSWVRTTRSGANVLTF,TGTGCCAGCAGTTCCTGGGTCAGAACAACCCGCTCTGGGGCCAACGTCCTGACTTTC
TRBJ2-3,TRBV19,-,few,CASSYRGADTQYF,TGTGCCAGTAGTTACCGCGGGGCAGATACGCAGTATTTT
TRBJ2-2,TRBV6-2/TRBV6-3,TRBD1,-,CASSNRDRVLTGELFF,TGTGCCAGCAGCAACCGGGACAGGGTCCTCACCGGGGAGCTGTTTTTT
TRBJ1-5,TRBV28,-,many,CASRLMGEGKQPQHF,TGTGCCAGCAGGTTAATGGGGGAAGGGAAACAGCCCCAGCATTTT
TRBJ2-3,TRBV11-2,TRBD2,many,CASSWTSGETDTQYF,TGTGCCAGCAGCTGGACTAGCGGGGAAACAGATACGCAGTATTTT
TRBJ1-3,TRBV6-6,-,many,CASSYSMTGRRDTIYF,TGTGCCAGCAGTTACTCAATGACCGGCCGACGGGACACCATATATTTT